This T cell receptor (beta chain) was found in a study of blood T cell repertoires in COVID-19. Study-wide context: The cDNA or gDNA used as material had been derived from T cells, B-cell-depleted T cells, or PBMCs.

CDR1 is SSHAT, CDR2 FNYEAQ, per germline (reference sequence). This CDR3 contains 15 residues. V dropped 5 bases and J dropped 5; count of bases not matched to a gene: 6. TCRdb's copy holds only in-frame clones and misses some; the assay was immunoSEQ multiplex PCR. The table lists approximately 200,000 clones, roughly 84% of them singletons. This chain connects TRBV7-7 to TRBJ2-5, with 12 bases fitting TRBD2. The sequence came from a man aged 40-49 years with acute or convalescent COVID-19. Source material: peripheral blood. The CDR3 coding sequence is TGTGCCAGCAGCCCTAGCGGGGGGGCAGAGGAGACCCAGTACTTC. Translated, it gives CASSPSGGAEETQYF.